Listed here are 7 T cell receptor beta chains from one sample, sequenced in a study of blood T cell repertoires in COVID-19. Sequencing was performed with immunoSEQ multiplex PCR; in TCRdb, only in-frame clones are kept and a portion is missing. The profile covers approximately 180,000 clones, with roughly 80% appearing a single time and 8.4% taken by the ten largest. Sequencing used peripheral blood. The receptors come from a woman between 65 and 79 years old with acute or convalescent COVID-19.

Here the CDR3 reads CASSMDSSNQPQHF. The CDR3 region has the DNA TGTGCCAGCAGTATGGACAGTAGCAATCAGCCCCAGCATTTT. The chain carries TRBV2 and TRBJ1-5, with D perhaps TRBD1 (6 bases). V was pared by 5 bases and J by 0 bases, with 8 bases between. The CDR3 totals 14 residues. Germline CDR1 SNHLY, CDR2 FYNNEI.

This clone has more than one count but fewer than ten. V is TRBV7-9 and J is TRBJ2-7; TRBD1 agrees at 7 bases. The trim removed 1 base at V and 6 bases at J, leaving 9 bases unmatched. The CDR3 runs 15 residues. Germline-derived CDR1 and CDR2 are SEHNR and FQNEAQ (reference sequence). CDR3 DNA: TGTGCCAGCAGCTTAGGAAATGGGGGACAGTTCGAGCAGTACTTC. This codes for CASSLGNGGQFEQYF.

The chain joins TRBV30 to TRBJ1-1; D may be TRBD1 (5 bases). CDR1 and CDR2 (germline): GTSNPN, SVGIG (reference sequence). The CDR3 length is 15 residues. V lost 8 bases and J 1 base, leaving 20 bases between the germline ends. In DNA form, the CDR3 reads TGTGCCCAAGTCGAAGGGGCACCAGAGAACACTGAAGCTTTCTTT. It codes for CAQVEGAPENTEAFF.

V and J are TRBV19 and TRBJ1-2; D unresolved. Trimming shortened V by 5 bases and J by 8 bases, and 18 bases separated the two germline ends. This CDR3 comprises 14 residues. CDR1 and CDR2 from the germline V gene are LNHDA and SQIVND (reference sequence). CDR3 sequence: CASSLSDPAVGYTF. The CDR3 DNA reads TGTGCCAGTAGTCTTAGTGATCCTGCCGTGGGCTACACCTTC.

This clone has a handful of counts. The rearrangement links TRBV28 to TRBJ2-3; D unresolved. The CDR3 totals 12 residues. V lost 4 bases to trimming and J lost 5 bases, with 7 bases between them. Germline CDR1 and CDR2: MDHEN and SYDVKM. Written as DNA, the CDR3 is TGTGCCAGCAGTTCCAGGAAAGATACGCAGTATTTT. Its protein product is CASSSRKDTQYF. Looking up the rest from reference TRBV28 and TRBJ2-3 gives the full variable domain: DVKVTQSSRYLVKRTGEKVFLECVQDMDHENMFWYRQDPGLGLRLIYFSYDVKMKEKGDIPEGYSVSREKKERFSLILESASTNQTSMYLCASSSRKDTQYFGPGTRLTVL.

The gene calls are TRBV6-2 or TRBV6-3 and TRBJ2-4, with TRBD1 matching over 10 bases. The CDR3 extends over 19 amino acids. With V trimmed by 2 bases and J by 9 bases, 19 bases remained unmatched. Germline CDR1 and CDR2: MNHEY and SVGEGT. In DNA, the CDR3 is TGTGCCAGCAGTTACAACAGAGACAGGGGGCGAGAGGAGTACGGCATTCAGTACTTC. Translating it yields CASSYNRDRGREEYGIQYF.

The chain links TRBV6-8 to TRBJ2-2, with D perhaps TRBD1 (5 bases). The CDR3 sequence is 12 residues long. From germline, CDR1 is MNHGY and CDR2 SAAAGT. Trimming shortened V by 6 bases and J by 7 bases, and 9 bases separated the two germline ends. The CDR3 region has the DNA TGTGCCAGCAGAGGGGATGGCGGGGAGCTGTTTTTT. This sequence encodes CASRGDGGELFF.